This T cell receptor (beta chain) was documented in a study of blood T cell repertoires in COVID-19. Across the study: COVID-19 samples, acute and convalescent, were from the United States, Italy and Spain.

Here immunoSEQ multiplex PCR was the method, and the copy in TCRdb shows in-frame clones only, minus some. The data contain approximately 270,000 clones, approximately 90% of them singletons. Participants were placed into cohorts based on the clinical history they reported. This CDR3 has 14 residues. Trimming shortened V by 5 bases and J by 0 bases, and 12 bases separated the two germline ends. Germline V gene data show CDR1 as SGHRS and CDR2 as YFSETQ. The sequenced sample consisted of PBMCs or T cells enriched from blood (not recorded which). The sequence was obtained from a young woman with acute COVID-19. The genes are TRBV5-1 and TRBJ2-7; D is unclear. The CDR3 here is CASRPSSASYEQYF. In DNA form, the CDR3 reads TGCGCCAGCAGGCCGAGTTCCGCCTCCTACGAGCAGTACTTC. Supplemented by reference TRBV5-1 and TRBJ2-7, the full variable domain reads KAGVTQTPRYLIKTRGQQVTLSCSPISGHRSVSWYQQTPGQGLQFLFEYFSETQRNKGNFPGRFSGRQFSNSRSEMNVSTLELGDSALYLCASRPSSASYEQYFGPGTRLTVT.